The T cell receptor (beta chain) described here comes from a study of control samples from healthy donors and cancer patients. V was clipped by 7 bases and J by 5 bases, with 18 bases between them. Germline V CDR1 and CDR2: MGHRA, YSYEKL. This CDR3 region has 15 residues. The repertoire was sequenced with immunoSEQ multiplex PCR; TCRdb's copy has only in-frame clones and lacks some. This sample has some 210,000 clones; roughly nine tenths occur once, and the top ten carry about 2%. The chain combines TRBV4-1 with TRBJ2-1; the D gene is possibly TRBD2 (6 bases). This receptor was obtained from a man aged 30-40 years in good health. The sequenced sample consisted of blood. DNA for the CDR3: TGCGCCAGCACCCAGAGTGGTAGCGGAAACAATGAGCAGTTCTTC. Encoded protein: CASTQSGSGNNEQFF.